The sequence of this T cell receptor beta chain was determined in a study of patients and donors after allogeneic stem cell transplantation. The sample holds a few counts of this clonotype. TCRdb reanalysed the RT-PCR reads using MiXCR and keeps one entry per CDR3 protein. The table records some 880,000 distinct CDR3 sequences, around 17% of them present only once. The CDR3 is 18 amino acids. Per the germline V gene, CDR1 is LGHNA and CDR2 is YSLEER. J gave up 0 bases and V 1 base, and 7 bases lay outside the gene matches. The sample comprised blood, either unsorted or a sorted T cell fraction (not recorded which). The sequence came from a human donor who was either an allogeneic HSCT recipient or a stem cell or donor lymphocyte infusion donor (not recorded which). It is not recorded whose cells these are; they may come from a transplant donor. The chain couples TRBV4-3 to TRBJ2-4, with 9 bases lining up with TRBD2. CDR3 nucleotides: TGCGCCAGCAGCCAAGGTGGTAGCGGGGGTTTAGCCAAAAACATTCAGTACTTC. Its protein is CASSQGGSGGLAKNIQYF.